These 29 T cell receptor beta chains share one sample of origin, sequenced in a study of blood T cell repertoires in COVID-19. Generated by immunoSEQ multiplex PCR, the TCRdb table keeps only in-frame clones and is missing some. The repertoire holds fewer than 250,000 clones, with around 90% as singletons. The sequencing sample was made of PBMCs or T cells enriched from blood (not recorded which). Receptors originate from a woman aged 30 to 39 with acute COVID-19.

The J gene is TRBJ2-7, the V gene TRBV18, with D possibly being TRBD1 (6 bases). Germline CDR1 KGHSH, CDR2 LQKENI. Trimming removed 3 bases from V and 4 bases from J, with 16 bases in between. The CDR3 has 15 residues. CDR3 amino acids: CASSPDTGSRYEQYF. CDR3 nucleotide sequence: TGTGCCAGCTCACCGGACACAGGGAGTAGGTACGAGCAGTACTTC.

The V and J genes are TRBV6-1 and TRBJ2-7; 7 bases are shared with TRBD1. The CDR3 has 16 amino acids. The V gene's germline CDR1 is MNHNS and CDR2 SASEGT. Trimming cost V 2 bases and J 2 bases; bases outside gene matches: 9. CDR3 region: CASSEPLTGVTYEQYF. CDR3 nucleotide sequence: TGTGCCAGCAGTGAACCCCTAACAGGGGTAACCTACGAGCAGTACTTC.

This chain joins TRBV7-8 and TRBJ1-4, with 7 nucleotides matching TRBD1. The CDR3 consists of 15 residues. The V and J ends lost 0 bases and 6 bases, in that order; junction bases with no gene match: 4. Per the germline V gene, CDR1 is SGHVS and CDR2 is FQNEAQ. The CDR3 reads CASSLARGLDEKLFF. The DNA for the CDR3 is TGTGCCAGCAGCTTAGCGAGGGGGCTCGATGAAAAACTGTTTTTT.

CDR3 in DNA: TGTGCCAGCAGGGTACCGGGAACCCCCCACGAGCAGTACTTC. Protein product: CASRVPGTPHEQYF. The chain has TRBV6-9 and TRBJ2-7, with D possibly matching TRBD2 (5 bases). The V end lost 6 bases, the J end lost 5 bases, and 17 bases lay between the germline ends. The CDR3 spans 14 residues. Germline loops: CDR1 MNHGY, CDR2 SVAAGI.

The genes are TRBV3-1 (or the pseudogene TRBV3-2) and TRBJ2-7; D may be TRBD1 (6 bases). V lost 4 bases, J lost 1 base, and 14 bases lay in between. CDR3 length: 15 amino acids. CDR1 LGHDT and CDR2 YNNKEL come from the germline V gene (reference sequence). The CDR3 spells CASSLDSSLSYEQYF. Here the CDR3 DNA reads TGTGCCAGCAGCCTGGACAGTTCTCTTTCCTACGAGCAGTACTTC.

The sample holds one count of this clone. The gene calls are TRBV4-3 and TRBJ2-2; D unclear. Germline V gives CDR1 LGHNA, CDR2 YSLEER. The V end was cut by 2 bases, the J end by 4 bases, with 5 bases between. This CDR3 spans 13 amino acids. The CDR3 nucleotides are TGCGCCAGCAGCCAAATCTCCACCGGGGAGCTGTTTTTT. Protein: CASSQISTGELFF.

The chain carries TRBV7-9 and TRBJ1-3; D unclear. The CDR3 loop spans 14 amino acids. V gave up 0 bases and J gave up 3 bases, with 6 bases separating them. Germline assignment: CDR1 SEHNR and CDR2 FQNEAQ (reference sequence). The CDR3 loop is CASSLARGGNTIYF. The DNA of the CDR3 is TGTGCCAGCAGCTTAGCGCGAGGTGGAAACACCATATATTTT.

The chain combines TRBV13 with TRBJ1-2; D remains unclear. V dropped 1 base and J dropped 0 bases, with 15 bases sitting between them. CDR1 and CDR2 from the germline V gene are PRHDT and FYEKMQ (reference sequence). This CDR3 is built from 17 residues. In DNA form, the CDR3 reads TGTGCCAGCAGCTTAGAGGTGGAGGAGGGAACTAACTATGGCTACACCTTC. This gives the protein CASSLEVEEGTNYGYTF.

This chain joins TRBV9 and TRBJ2-7; 7 bases match TRBD1. This CDR3 contains 16 residues. The germline gives CDR1 SGDLS, CDR2 YYNGEE. Losses at the gene ends were 3 bases for V and 3 bases for J; bases not matched to a gene: 12. Here the CDR3 DNA reads TGTGCCAGCAGCGCGGGGACAGCTCTTCGCAGCTACGAGCAGTACTTC. This codes for CASSAGTALRSYEQYF.

This rearrangement joins TRBV2 to TRBJ2-2; D is perhaps TRBD1 (5 bases). Germline V CDR1 and CDR2: SNHLY, FYNNEI. Trimming removed 5 bases from V and 3 bases from J, with 10 bases in between. The CDR3 runs 14 residues. CDR3 loop: CASSMDIYTGELFF. The CDR3 DNA sequence: TGTGCCAGCAGTATGGACATCTACACCGGGGAGCTGTTTTTT.

The V call is TRBV5-1, the J call TRBJ2-7, with TRBD1 matching 10 bases. The CDR3 covers 15 residues. The germline V gene encodes CDR1 SGHRS and CDR2 YFSETQ. V dropped 6 bases and J dropped 5; count of bases not matched to a gene: 11. CDR3 in DNA: TGCGCCAGCACCCTAACCGGGACAGGGGATGACGAGCAGTACTTC. Residues: CASTLTGTGDDEQYF.

The chain links TRBV19 to TRBJ1-1; tentative D call: TRBD1 (5 bases). From germline, CDR1 is LNHDA and CDR2 SQIVND (reference sequence). The CDR3 covers 15 residues. Trimming took 3 bases from V and 0 from J, leaving 11 bases between them. Written as DNA, the CDR3 is TGTGCCAGTAGTATTTATCAGGGCATGAACACTGAAGCTTTCTTT. Translating it yields CASSIYQGMNTEAFF.

The chain uses TRBV6-5 and TRBJ1-1; weak D call: TRBD1 (6 bases). Germline CDR1 MNHEY, CDR2 SVGAGI. CDR3 length: 14 amino acids. V gave up 5 bases and J gave up 8 bases, with 18 bases separating them. CDR3 loop: CASSLAQGTSEAFF. For the CDR3, the DNA is TGTGCCAGCAGTCTAGCACAGGGAACTTCCGAAGCTTTCTTT.

The rearrangement joins TRBV5-6 to TRBJ1-2; 7 nucleotides agree with TRBD1. CDR3 size: 14 residues. Germline CDR1 reads SGHDT; CDR2 reads YYEEEE. V lost 4 bases, J lost 0 bases, and 3 bases stayed unmatched. CDR3 loop: CASSPGQPNYGYTF. As DNA, the CDR3 is TGTGCCAGCAGCCCGGGACAGCCTAACTATGGCTACACCTTC.

This chain connects TRBV7-8 to TRBJ2-1, with TRBD2 matching over 11 bases. Germline lookup yields CDR1 SGHVS and CDR2 FQNEAQ. V gave up 3 bases and J gave up 0 bases; unmatched junction bases: 4. This CDR3 region has 17 residues. The CDR3 nucleotides are TGTGCCAGCAGCTTTATTACTAGCGGGAGCTCCTACAATGAGCAGTTCTTC. Its protein product is CASSFITSGSSYNEQFF. Variable domain in full (rest from reference TRBV7-8 and TRBJ2-1): GAGVSQSPRYKVAKRGQDVALRCDPISGHVSLFWYQQALGQGPEFLTYFQNEAQLDKSGLPSDRFFAERPEGSVSTLKIQRTQQEDSAVYLCASSFITSGSSYNEQFFGPGTRLTVL.

The chain is built from TRBV10-3 and TRBJ2-5; TRBD1 matches 7 bases. The CDR3 totals 15 residues. V dropped 3 bases and J dropped 2; count of bases not matched to a gene: 6. The germline V gene encodes CDR1 ENHRY and CDR2 SYGVKD. The CDR3 nucleotides are TGTGCCATCAGTGACTCGGGACAGACACAAGAGACCCAGTACTTC. It translates to CAISDSGQTQETQYF.

This rearrangement joins TRBV6-5 to TRBJ1-1; 7 bases map to TRBD1. There are 14 residues in the CDR3. J was trimmed by 1 base and V by 8 bases; bases with no gene match: 7. Germline V gene lookup returns CDR1 MNHEY and CDR2 SVGAGI. CDR3 DNA sequence: TGTGCCAGCGCCCGACAGGGTGGGAACACTGAAGCTTTCTTT. Its translation is CASARQGGNTEAFF.

This rearrangement joins TRBV5-4 to TRBJ2-3, with D perhaps TRBD1 (5 bases). This CDR3 is built from 14 residues. Germline CDR1 reads SGHNT; CDR2 reads YYREEE (reference sequence). Trimming shortened V by 4 bases and J by 5 bases, and 14 bases separated the two germline ends. The CDR3 DNA reads TGTGCCAGCAGCACAAAGGTCAGGGAAGATACGCAGTATTTT. It yields the protein CASSTKVREDTQYF.

This clone was recorded once. CDR3 DNA: TGCGCCAGCAGCTTGGCCGGGGGGCCGAACACTGAAGCTTTCTTT. Protein: CASSLAGGPNTEAFF. This chain uses TRBV5-1 with TRBJ1-1; possible D gene TRBD1, 6 bases. The CDR3 totals 15 residues. Trimming pared 0 bases from V and 1 base from J, leaving 10 bases between. Germline CDR1 SGHRS, CDR2 YFSETQ.

The chain joins TRBV3-1 (or the pseudogene TRBV3-2) to TRBJ1-2; D perhaps matches TRBD1 (6 bases). The CDR3 sequence is 17 residues long. Trimming stripped 1 base from V and 1 base from J, with 16 bases between. Germline assignment: CDR1 LGHDT and CDR2 YNNKEL (reference sequence). The CDR3 sequence: CASSQGLLQGVNYGYTF. The CDR3 DNA sequence: TGTGCCAGCAGCCAAGGACTCCTACAGGGAGTTAACTATGGCTACACCTTC.

The rearrangement links TRBV5-6 to TRBJ2-1, with D possibly matching TRBD2 (7 bases). The V gene's germline CDR1 is SGHDT and CDR2 YYEEEE. CDR3 size: 16 residues. Trimming shortened V by 1 base and J by 2 bases, and 13 bases separated the two germline ends. Written as DNA, the CDR3 is TGTGCCAGCAGCTTGCCCCGGGGGGCTCCCTACAATGAGCAGTTCTTC. As protein: CASSLPRGAPYNEQFF.

The chain is built from TRBV27 and TRBJ2-5; D may be TRBD2 (5 bases). The V and J ends lost 6 bases and 4 bases respectively, with 15 bases between them. Germline-derived CDR1 and CDR2 are MNHEY and SMNVEV (reference sequence). The CDR3 is made up of 14 amino acids. Here the CDR3 reads CASSRTELAETQYF. Written as DNA, the CDR3 is TGTGCCAGCAGCCGGACGGAGCTAGCAGAGACCCAGTACTTC.

The V and J genes are TRBV4-1 and TRBJ2-5; D possibly corresponds to TRBD2 (6 bases). V lost 3 bases, J lost 2 bases, and 13 bases lay in between. The CDR3 length is 15 residues. CDR1 and CDR2 from the germline V gene are MGHRA and YSYEKL. The CDR3 DNA reads as TGCGCCAGCAGCCACTCAGTCGGGACTCAAGAGACCCAGTACTTC. Amino acid sequence: CASSHSVGTQETQYF.

The chain uses TRBV28 and TRBJ1-2, with 8 bases matching TRBD1. The germline gives CDR1 MDHEN, CDR2 SYDVKM. V was pared by 8 bases and J by 4 bases, with 12 bases of the junction left unmatched. This CDR3 has 15 amino acids. The CDR3 protein is CASRTGRYNSYGYTF. The CDR3 region has the DNA TGTGCCAGCCGGACAGGGCGTTATAATTCCTATGGCTACACCTTC.

This clone was seen only once. This sequence joins TRBV12-5 and TRBJ1-5; D call uncertain. Looked up from germline, CDR1 is LGHNT and CDR2 is FRNRAP. Deletions cut 6 bases from V and 7 bases from J, with 13 bases between. The length of the CDR3 is 13 residues. The CDR3 region has the DNA TGTGCTAGTGGCCCGAGGGAATGGCAGCCCCAGCATTTT. Its protein product is CASGPREWQPQHF.

This clone was recorded once. Distinct nucleotide sequences in the sample also encode this CDR3. The chain recombines TRBV7-2 with TRBJ1-6; D is unclear. This CDR3 is built from 15 residues. V shed 0 bases and J shed 8 bases, with 11 bases lying between them. The germline V gene encodes CDR1 SGHTA and CDR2 FQGNSA. CDR3: CASSLARPPDSPLHF. The CDR3 region has the DNA TGTGCCAGCAGCTTAGCCAGGCCACCCGATTCACCCCTCCACTTT.

V is TRBV20-1 and J is TRBJ2-5; D unclear. Per the germline V gene, CDR1 is DFQATT and CDR2 is SNEGSKA (reference sequence). The CDR3 covers 11 residues. V was trimmed by 5 bases and J by 4 bases, leaving 8 bases between them. CDR3 sequence: CSAPRRETQYF. The CDR3 DNA is TGCAGTGCTCCACGGAGAGAGACCCAGTACTTC.

This sequence joins TRBV15 and TRBJ1-2; weak D call: TRBD1 (5 bases). The CDR3 is made up of 15 amino acids. V shed 5 bases and J shed 6 bases, with 19 bases lying between them. In germline, CDR1 is LNHNV, CDR2 YYDKDF (reference sequence). The CDR3 DNA is TGTGCCACCAGCCCACGAAGGCAGGGCCCGCATGGCTACACCTTC. It yields the protein CATSPRRQGPHGYTF.

The genes are TRBV24-1 and TRBJ2-1; no definite D call. V gave up 3 bases and J gave up 9 bases, with 8 bases separating them. From germline, CDR1 is KGHDR and CDR2 SFDVKD. This CDR3 contains 12 residues. The CDR3 loop reads CATSDTVGEQFF. In DNA form, the CDR3 reads TGTGCCACCAGTGATACAGTTGGTGAGCAGTTCTTC.